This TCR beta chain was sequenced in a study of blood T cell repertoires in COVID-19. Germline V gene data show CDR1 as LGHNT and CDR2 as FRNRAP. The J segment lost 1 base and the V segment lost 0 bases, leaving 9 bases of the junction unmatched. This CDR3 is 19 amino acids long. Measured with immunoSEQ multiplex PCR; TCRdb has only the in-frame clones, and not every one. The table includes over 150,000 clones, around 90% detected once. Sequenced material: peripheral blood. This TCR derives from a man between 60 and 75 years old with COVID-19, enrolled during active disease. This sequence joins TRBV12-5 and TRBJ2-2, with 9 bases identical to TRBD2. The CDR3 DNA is TGTGCTAGTGGTTTGGTACCTAGCGGGAACTTACAGAACACCGGGGAGCTGTTTTTT. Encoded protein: CASGLVPSGNLQNTGELFF.